This T cell receptor (beta chain) was found in a study of T cell responses to AZD1222 COVID-19 vaccine. CDR1 is MNHNS, CDR2 SASEGT, per germline. J was trimmed by 7 bases and V by 2 bases; bases with no gene match: 10. The CDR3 has 15 residues. Study-level points and caveats: Only five or six AZD1222 recipients were seropositive at baseline. Across the whole spike, CD4 TCRs peaked at regions 160-218 and 743-854. In all cases, repertoires were sampled only after the peak T cell response.

The method was immunoSEQ multiplex PCR; TCRdb's version includes in-frame clones alone and lacks a portion of them. This sample yields more than 150,000 clones, of which 75% to 90% are seen a single time; about a tenth belongs to the top ten. A remark on this clone: Its antigen is unknown.

Material: peripheral blood, obtained 28 days after the second AZD1222 dose. V gene TRBV6-1 combines with J gene TRBJ1-2, with 7 bases matching TRBD1. This TCR derives from an adult who received the AZD1222 COVID-19 vaccine. The CDR3 DNA sequence: TGTGCCAGCAGTGAAACCGACAGGGTACAGTCTGGCTACACCTTC. Amino acid sequence: CASSETDRVQSGYTF.